This TCR beta chain was profiled in a study of human T cells and chemical hapten exposure (dated by TCRdb to about 2021). At the level of the whole study: For sensitization, 2% DPC in acetone was applied to a roughly 2 cm by roughly 2 cm area of upper inner arm skin. Patch tests used Finn chambers with 0.01% DPC on the upper back, scored after 6 days by International Contact Dermatitis Research Group standards. Libraries were combined into a pool for sequencing, and differences in TCR yield between samples came mainly from small differences in library volumes within the pool. Around 29 alopecia patients provided blood for TCR sequencing at one to four time points (pre-sensitization, 2, 6 and 24 weeks). Throughout the study period of about 22 weeks, patients also received therapeutic DPC doses to the scalp every week. Alopecia areata with under or over 50% scalp involvement, alopecia totalis and alopecia universalis were represented in the patient cohort, which was mostly female. The study tracked peripheral blood TCR repertoire changes in vivo during primary and secondary sensitization to the hapten diphenylcyclopropenone (DPC) in alopecia patients. Patient blood was sampled pre-sensitization (week 0) and at 2, 6 and about 24 weeks after DPC sensitization.

Broad study findings and their caveats: The number of PT1 expanded TCRs positively correlated with patch test score, significant at thresholds 8, 16 and 32 but not 4. Repeated subsampling changed both the strength of the expansion versus patch-test correlation and the threshold at which the correlation became significant. Significantly more large CDR3 similarity clusters were formed by expanded TCRs than by pre-sensitization or healthy control sets, consistent with antigen-driven responses. Alopecia, a presumed autoimmune disease, was present in all patients, so the immune response of the patients might differ from that of healthy individuals. No change with DPC sensitization was found in the number of TCRs above 1 in 1000 frequency, and no evidence of global repertoire structure alterations was found.

The time point label here, explained by the study, means: pre-sensitization, week 0. The sample's treatment or condition, from its label and the paper: therapeutic diphenylcyclopropenone sensitization with weekly scalp DPC. At every patch-test visit, the blood draw took place before the patch test was put on. Patients were considered eligible if aged 18 to 70, diagnosed with alopecia and deemed suitable for DPC therapy, and patients were excluded if pregnant. Total RNA was isolated from unfractionated whole blood collected in Tempus Blood RNA tubes. Here V drops 3 bases and J drops 5 bases, and the junction holds 8 bases not matched to any gene. The CDR3 sequence holds 17 residues, the cysteine and phenylalanine included. Kept here is only the CDR3 DNA, which spans 51 bases and is read in frame from base 1. Based on the germline V gene, the CDR1 and CDR2 sequences are KGHDR and SFDVKD. The library was prepared using RACE. The instrument given in TCRdb is NextSeq 500. During library preparation, unique molecular identifiers were attached to individual cDNA molecules so that TCRs could be counted in a quantitative, reproducible way. Both TCR alpha and TCR beta chains were sequenced from each blood RNA sample. The source study handled its data this way. Samples had a median of about 96,000 TCRs, with a range from roughly 20,000 to 690,600. The Decombinator software suite was used to annotate V, J and CDR3 in the TCR reads. For PS versus PT1 abundance plots, all samples were subsampled to the same number of TCRs (28,000). Expanded TCRs were defined as absent before sensitization and observed at least eight times at the 2-week time point. TCRdb reran the public reads through fastp at Q25 and MiXCR, keeping productive beta chains. Merged by CDR3 protein, the rows form single entries marked with the most common genes and DNA. These V and J calls originate from TCRdb's pipeline instead of the authors' own analysis. The sample profile shows around 120,000 distinct CDR3 sequences; approximately 13% of them were found once. The top ten clonotypes cover 2.5% to 3.5% of the sample.

The sample holds many counts of this clonotype. This clone's antigen is unknown. No base quality values were provided; no much bigger clone lies one nucleotide off. Source: whole blood, taken in connection with sensitization to the hapten diphenylcyclopropenone (DPC). Rearrangement joined TRBV24-1 to TRBJ2-3; TRBD2 agrees with 12 junctional bases. The sequence was collected from a woman aged 18-29 years with alopecia areata. Some clones in this sample may be carry-over from other donors' samples. The sequenced DNA is TGTGCCACCAGTGATCTGGGGACTAGCGGGTCAGGAGATACGCAGTATTTT. Translated, it gives CATSDLGTSGSGDTQYF.